This T cell receptor beta chain came from a study of T cell changes during pregnancy in multiple sclerosis. The protocol was immunoSEQ multiplex PCR, while the TCRdb copy is restricted to in-frame clones and leaves out a portion. The sample holds about 60,000 clones; 92% are singletons and the top ten take 0.85%. From germline, CDR1 is MNHEY and CDR2 SVGAGI. Deletions cut 5 bases from V and 4 bases from J, with 15 bases between. The CDR3 consists of 15 residues. The sample in question was peripheral blood, obtained in the first trimester of pregnancy. The gene calls are TRBV6-5 and TRBJ1-5; D is perhaps TRBD1 (6 bases). This clonotype was obtained from a female donor with multiple sclerosis, enrolled in a pregnancy study. CDR3 bases: TGTGCCAGCAGTCAAAACAGGGAGTTGAATCAGCCCCAGCATTTT. This gives the protein CASSQNRELNQPQHF.